Sequencing of this TCR beta chain was carried out in a study of blood T cell repertoires in COVID-19. Only in-frame clones appear in the TCRdb table, and some are missing; sequencing was by immunoSEQ multiplex PCR. The profile shows roughly 200,000 clones, about 80% of them singletons. This TCR came from a woman between 45 and 65 years old who had been exposed to COVID-19. The sequencing input was PBMCs or T cells enriched from blood (not recorded which).

CDR3 amino acids: CASSYGAGDTEAFF. CDR3 DNA: TGTGCCAGCAGTTACGGGGCAGGTGACACTGAAGCTTTCTTT. The rearrangement links TRBV6-5 to TRBJ1-1; TRBD1 is a possible D gene (5 bases). This CDR3 spans 14 amino acids. Trimming took 2 bases from V and 3 from J, leaving 10 bases between them. Germline V lookup: CDR1 MNHEY, CDR2 SVGAGI.